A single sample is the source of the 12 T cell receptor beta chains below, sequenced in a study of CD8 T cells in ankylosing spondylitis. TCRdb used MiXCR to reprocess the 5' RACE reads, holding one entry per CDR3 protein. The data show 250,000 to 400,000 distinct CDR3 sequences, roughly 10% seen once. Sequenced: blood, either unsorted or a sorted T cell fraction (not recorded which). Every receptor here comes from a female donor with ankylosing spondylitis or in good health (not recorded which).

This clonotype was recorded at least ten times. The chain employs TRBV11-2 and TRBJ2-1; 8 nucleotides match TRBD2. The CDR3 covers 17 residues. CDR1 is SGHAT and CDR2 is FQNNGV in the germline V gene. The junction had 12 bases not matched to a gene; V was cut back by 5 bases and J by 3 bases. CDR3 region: CASSVRRSGGNYNEQFF. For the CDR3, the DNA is TGTGCCAGCAGCGTGCGGAGAAGCGGGGGAAACTACAATGAGCAGTTCTTC. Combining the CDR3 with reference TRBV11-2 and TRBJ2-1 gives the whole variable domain EAGVAQSPRYKIIEKRQSVAFWCNPISGHATLYWYQQILGQGPKLLIQFQNNGVVDDSQLPKDRFSAERLKGVDSTLKIQPAKLEDSAVYLCASSVRRSGGNYNEQFFGPGTRLTVL.

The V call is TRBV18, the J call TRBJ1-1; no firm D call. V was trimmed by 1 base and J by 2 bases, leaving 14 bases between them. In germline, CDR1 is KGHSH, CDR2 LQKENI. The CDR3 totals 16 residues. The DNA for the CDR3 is TGTGCCAGCTCACCACAGGCTGGCGGGAAAAACACTGAAGCTTTCTTT. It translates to CASSPQAGGKNTEAFF.

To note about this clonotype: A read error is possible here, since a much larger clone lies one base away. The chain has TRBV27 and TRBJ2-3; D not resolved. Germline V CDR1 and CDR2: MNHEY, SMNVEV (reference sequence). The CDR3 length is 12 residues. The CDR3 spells CASSTTPTTLYF. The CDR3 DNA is TGTGCCAGCAGTACGACTCCTACGACGCTGTATTTT.

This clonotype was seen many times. The CDR3 nucleotides read TGCAGCGTTGGGCAGACAACCGGGGAGCTGTTTTTT. This encodes CSVGQTTGELFF. V is TRBV29-1 and J is TRBJ2-2, with D unresolved. V was cut by 4 bases and J by 5 bases, with 8 bases left in between. Germline assignment: CDR1 SQVTM and CDR2 ANQGSEA. The CDR3 spans 12 residues.

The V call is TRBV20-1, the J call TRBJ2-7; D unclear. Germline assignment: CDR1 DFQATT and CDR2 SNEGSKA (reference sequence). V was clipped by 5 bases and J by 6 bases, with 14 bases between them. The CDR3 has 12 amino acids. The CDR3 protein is CSAPFHGSEQYF. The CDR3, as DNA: TGCAGTGCTCCTTTCCATGGCTCCGAGCAGTACTTC.

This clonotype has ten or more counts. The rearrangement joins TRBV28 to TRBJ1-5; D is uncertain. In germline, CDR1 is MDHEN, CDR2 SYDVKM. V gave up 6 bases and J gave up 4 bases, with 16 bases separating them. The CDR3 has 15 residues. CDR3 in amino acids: CASRRDVGSNQPQHF. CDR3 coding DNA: TGTGCCAGCAGGCGTGATGTCGGATCGAATCAGCCCCAGCATTTT.

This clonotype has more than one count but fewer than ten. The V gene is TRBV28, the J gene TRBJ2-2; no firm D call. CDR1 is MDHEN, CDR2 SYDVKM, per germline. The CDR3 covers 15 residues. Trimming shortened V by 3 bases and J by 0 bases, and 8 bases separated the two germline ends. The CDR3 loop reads CASSLPLANTGELFF. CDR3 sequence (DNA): TGTGCCAGCAGTTTGCCCCTGGCGAACACCGGGGAGCTGTTTTTT.

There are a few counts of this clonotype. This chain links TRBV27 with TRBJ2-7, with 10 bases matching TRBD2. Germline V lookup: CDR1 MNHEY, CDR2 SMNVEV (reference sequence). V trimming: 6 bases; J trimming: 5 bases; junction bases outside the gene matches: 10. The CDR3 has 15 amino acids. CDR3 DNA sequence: TGTGCCAGCAGGCCGCCGGGACTAGCGACAAACGAGCAGTACTTC. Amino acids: CASRPPGLATNEQYF.

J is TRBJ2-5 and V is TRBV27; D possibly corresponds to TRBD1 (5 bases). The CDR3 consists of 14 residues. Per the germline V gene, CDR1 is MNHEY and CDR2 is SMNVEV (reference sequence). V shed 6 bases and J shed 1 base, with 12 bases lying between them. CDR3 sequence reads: CASRERRVQETQYF. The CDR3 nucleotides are TGTGCCAGCAGAGAGCGCAGGGTCCAAGAGACCCAGTACTTC.

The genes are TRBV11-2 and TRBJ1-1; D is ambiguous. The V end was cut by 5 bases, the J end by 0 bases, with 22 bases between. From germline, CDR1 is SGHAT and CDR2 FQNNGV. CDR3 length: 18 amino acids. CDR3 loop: CASSLKEVGSLMNTEAFF. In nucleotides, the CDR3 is TGTGCCAGCAGCCTCAAGGAGGTGGGCAGTCTTATGAACACTGAAGCTTTCTTT.

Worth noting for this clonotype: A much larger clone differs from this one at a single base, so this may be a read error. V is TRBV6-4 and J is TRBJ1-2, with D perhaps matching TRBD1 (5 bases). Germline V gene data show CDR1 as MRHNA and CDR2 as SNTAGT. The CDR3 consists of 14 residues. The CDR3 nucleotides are TGTGCCAGCAGTGACGGGGGTCCCAGCTATGGCGACACCTTC. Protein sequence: CASSDGGPSYGDTF.

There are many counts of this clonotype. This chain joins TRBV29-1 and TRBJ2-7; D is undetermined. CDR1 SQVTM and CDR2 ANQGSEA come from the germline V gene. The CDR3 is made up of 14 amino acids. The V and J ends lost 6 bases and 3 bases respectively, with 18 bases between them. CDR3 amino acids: CSVTGTDKFYEQYF. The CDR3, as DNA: TGCAGCGTAACCGGAACAGATAAATTCTACGAGCAGTACTTC.